A selection of T cell receptor beta chains follows, all from one sample in a study of blood T cell repertoires in COVID-19. This table comes from immunoSEQ multiplex PCR, and its TCRdb copy is limited to in-frame clones, with some not included. The table records more than 90,000 clones, roughly 85% of them present only once. The sequenced material came from peripheral blood. These TCRs come from a woman between 65 and 79 years old with active or convalescent COVID-19. Each CDR3 is given with its conserved first and last residue. Fields, in order: D gene, J gene, V gene, clone size, CDR3 protein, CDR3 DNA. A D gene is named only where the DNA matches it firmly. Where a row states a size, it is once, few, many or the class of an expanded clone; other rows omit it.

d_call: TRBD2
j_call: TRBJ2-3
v_call: TRBV28
clone_size: -
cdr3_aa: CASSVGLAGFTDTQYF
cdr3_nt: TGTGCCAGCAGTGTGGGACTAGCGGGTTTCACAGATACGCAGTATTTT

d_call: TRBD2
j_call: TRBJ2-7
v_call: TRBV7-6
clone_size: -
cdr3_aa: CASSYTWASSLAPRAGEQYF
cdr3_nt: TGTGCCAGCAGCTATACCTGGGCGTCCTCCCTAGCTCCCAGAGCGGGGGAGCAGTACTTC

d_call: TRBD1
j_call: TRBJ1-1
v_call: TRBV4-1
clone_size: -
cdr3_aa: CASSQDINRGNTEAFF
cdr3_nt: TGCGCCAGCAGCCAAGATATAAACAGGGGGAACACTGAAGCTTTCTTT

d_call: TRBD2
j_call: TRBJ2-5
v_call: TRBV4-3
clone_size: -
cdr3_aa: CASSQGLAGSYQETQYF
cdr3_nt: TGCGCCAGCAGCCAAGGACTAGCGGGGTCGTACCAAGAGACCCAGTACTTC

d_call: -
j_call: TRBJ1-2
v_call: TRBV15
clone_size: -
cdr3_aa: CATSRDGQNYGYTF
cdr3_nt: TGTGCCACCAGCAGAGATGGTCAGAACTATGGCTACACCTTC

d_call: -
j_call: TRBJ2-3
v_call: TRBV11-2
clone_size: -
cdr3_aa: CASGTGFTDTQYF
cdr3_nt: TGTGCCAGCGGCACCGGGTTCACAGATACGCAGTATTTT

d_call: -
j_call: TRBJ1-3
v_call: TRBV2
clone_size: -
cdr3_aa: CASTPSRFSGNTIYF
cdr3_nt: TGTGCCAGCACGCCGTCGCGTTTCTCTGGAAACACCATATATTTT

d_call: -
j_call: TRBJ2-1
v_call: TRBV12-3/TRBV12-4
clone_size: -
cdr3_aa: CASSLGGNEQFF
cdr3_nt: TGTGCCAGCAGTTTGGGGGGAAATGAGCAGTTCTTC

d_call: TRBD2
j_call: TRBJ2-2
v_call: TRBV7-2
clone_size: -
cdr3_aa: CASSASPSGGWELFF
cdr3_nt: TGTGCCAGCAGCGCCAGCCCTAGCGGGGGCTGGGAGCTGTTTTTT

d_call: TRBD1
j_call: TRBJ1-5
v_call: TRBV18
clone_size: few
cdr3_aa: CASSRQGAGNQPQHF
cdr3_nt: TGTGCCAGCTCACGACAGGGGGCCGGTAATCAGCCCCAGCATTTT

d_call: TRBD1
j_call: TRBJ1-2
v_call: TRBV7-2
clone_size: -
cdr3_aa: CASSLTGTGPYGYTF
cdr3_nt: TGTGCCAGCAGTCTTACCGGGACAGGACCCTATGGCTACACCTTC

d_call: -
j_call: TRBJ1-1
v_call: TRBV24-1
clone_size: -
cdr3_aa: CATSGRGGVNTEAFF
cdr3_nt: TGTGCCACCAGTGGGAGGGGGGGTGTGAACACTGAAGCTTTCTTT

d_call: -
j_call: TRBJ1-1
v_call: TRBV6-5
clone_size: -
cdr3_aa: CASSRGNTEAFF
cdr3_nt: TGTGCCAGCAGCAGAGGGAACACTGAAGCTTTCTTT

d_call: -
j_call: TRBJ2-2
v_call: TRBV7-2
clone_size: -
cdr3_aa: CASSLRVAPRTGELFF
cdr3_nt: TGTGCCAGCAGCTTAAGAGTAGCGCCGAGGACCGGGGAGCTGTTTTTT

d_call: -
j_call: TRBJ1-5
v_call: TRBV28
clone_size: -
cdr3_aa: CASMRTGTFNQPQHF
cdr3_nt: TGTGCCAGCATGCGTACAGGGACCTTTAATCAGCCCCAGCATTTT

d_call: -
j_call: TRBJ1-2
v_call: TRBV9
clone_size: -
cdr3_aa: CASSGATYGYTF
cdr3_nt: TGTGCCAGCAGCGGGGCGACCTATGGCTACACCTTC

d_call: -
j_call: TRBJ2-7
v_call: TRBV19
clone_size: -
cdr3_aa: CASSIGSQGLDEQYF
cdr3_nt: TGTGCCAGTAGTATAGGCTCACAGGGTTTGGACGAGCAGTACTTC

d_call: TRBD2
j_call: TRBJ2-1
v_call: TRBV10-2
clone_size: -
cdr3_aa: CASISRKRGLAGLYNEQFF
cdr3_nt: TGCGCCAGCATCTCACGAAAACGGGGACTAGCGGGCCTCTACAATGAGCAGTTCTTC

d_call: -
j_call: TRBJ2-6
v_call: TRBV20-1
clone_size: -
cdr3_aa: CSASTGTGANVLTF
cdr3_nt: TGCAGTGCTAGTACAGGTACTGGGGCCAACGTCCTGACTTTC

d_call: TRBD2
j_call: TRBJ2-1
v_call: TRBV6-2/TRBV6-3
clone_size: -
cdr3_aa: CASSLQREGGNEQFF
cdr3_nt: TGTGCCAGCAGTCTACAGCGGGAGGGGGGCAATGAGCAGTTCTTC

d_call: -
j_call: TRBJ1-4
v_call: TRBV6-6
clone_size: few
cdr3_aa: CASSYRGFVEKLFF
cdr3_nt: TGTGCCAGCAGTTACAGGGGTTTTGTTGAAAAACTGTTTTTT

d_call: TRBD1
j_call: TRBJ1-1
v_call: TRBV25-1
clone_size: -
cdr3_aa: CASIQGVNTEAFF
cdr3_nt: TGTGCCAGCATCCAGGGGGTGAACACTGAAGCTTTCTTT

d_call: -
j_call: TRBJ1-2
v_call: TRBV24-1
clone_size: -
cdr3_aa: CATSDSRLHYTF
cdr3_nt: TGTGCCACCAGTGATTCAAGACTCCACTACACCTTC

d_call: TRBD1
j_call: TRBJ1-2
v_call: TRBV24-1
clone_size: -
cdr3_aa: CATSDATGTGAGYTF
cdr3_nt: TGTGCCACCAGTGATGCGACAGGGACGGGTGCTGGCTACACCTTC

d_call: TRBD1
j_call: TRBJ1-6
v_call: TRBV5-1
clone_size: once
cdr3_aa: CASSQGQGVMNSPLHF
cdr3_nt: TGCGCCAGCAGCCAGGGACAGGGGGTAATGAATTCACCCCTCCACTTT

d_call: TRBD1
j_call: TRBJ1-2
v_call: TRBV19
clone_size: once
cdr3_aa: CASSTRDRAYGYTF
cdr3_nt: TGTGCCAGTAGTACCCGGGACAGAGCCTATGGCTACACCTTC

d_call: TRBD2
j_call: TRBJ2-2
v_call: TRBV24-1
clone_size: -
cdr3_aa: CATSGTSGAINTGELFF
cdr3_nt: TGTGCCACCAGTGGGACTAGCGGGGCGATAAACACCGGGGAGCTGTTTTTT

d_call: -
j_call: TRBJ2-1
v_call: TRBV29-1
clone_size: -
cdr3_aa: CSVEPDPTPGYNEQFF
cdr3_nt: TGCAGCGTTGAGCCGGACCCTACCCCGGGGTACAATGAGCAGTTCTTC

d_call: -
j_call: TRBJ2-5
v_call: TRBV2
clone_size: -
cdr3_aa: CASLLGRGQEAQYF
cdr3_nt: TGTGCCAGCCTGCTTGGGCGGGGGCAAGAGGCCCAGTACTTC

d_call: -
j_call: TRBJ1-4
v_call: TRBV4-3
clone_size: few
cdr3_aa: CASSPEPGGVNEKLFF
cdr3_nt: TGCGCCAGCAGCCCAGAGCCGGGGGGAGTAAATGAAAAACTGTTTTTT

d_call: -
j_call: TRBJ1-1
v_call: TRBV7-9
clone_size: -
cdr3_aa: CASSFSPLSGNTEAFF
cdr3_nt: TGTGCCAGCAGCTTTTCCCCACTTTCGGGAAACACTGAAGCTTTCTTT

d_call: TRBD2
j_call: TRBJ2-1
v_call: TRBV4-2
clone_size: -
cdr3_aa: CASSQAASGGARNEQFF
cdr3_nt: TGTGCCAGCAGCCAAGCGGCTAGCGGGGGGGCACGGAATGAGCAGTTCTTC

d_call: TRBD1
j_call: TRBJ2-3
v_call: TRBV2
clone_size: -
cdr3_aa: CASSVLLGQGSYTDTQYF
cdr3_nt: TGTGCCAGCAGTGTCCTATTAGGACAGGGGTCGTACACAGATACGCAGTATTTT

d_call: TRBD1
j_call: TRBJ1-4
v_call: TRBV18
clone_size: -
cdr3_aa: CASSGTGGEKLFF
cdr3_nt: TGTGCCAGCTCCGGGACAGGGGGTGAAAAACTGTTTTTT

d_call: TRBD2
j_call: TRBJ2-5
v_call: TRBV6-4
clone_size: -
cdr3_aa: CASSSTQTLAGEETQYF
cdr3_nt: TGTGCCAGCAGTTCCACTCAAACACTAGCGGGAGAAGAGACCCAGTACTTC

d_call: -
j_call: TRBJ2-2
v_call: TRBV2
clone_size: -
cdr3_aa: CASSGAGSNTGELFF
cdr3_nt: TGTGCCAGCAGTGGGGCGGGGTCGAACACCGGGGAGCTGTTTTTT

d_call: -
j_call: TRBJ2-7
v_call: TRBV5-6
clone_size: -
cdr3_aa: CASSLQGLANSYEQYF
cdr3_nt: TGTGCCAGCAGCCTCCAGGGCCTAGCGAATTCCTACGAGCAGTACTTC

d_call: -
j_call: TRBJ2-1
v_call: TRBV19
clone_size: -
cdr3_aa: CASSKTSQFYNEQFF
cdr3_nt: TGTGCCAGTAGTAAAACTAGTCAGTTTTACAATGAGCAGTTCTTC

d_call: -
j_call: TRBJ2-2
v_call: TRBV30
clone_size: -
cdr3_aa: CAWSGGRNTGELFF
cdr3_nt: TGTGCCTGGAGTGGTGGGCGGAACACCGGGGAGCTGTTTTTT

d_call: -
j_call: TRBJ2-1
v_call: TRBV9
clone_size: -
cdr3_aa: CASSVGAGLSYNEQFF
cdr3_nt: TGTGCCAGCAGCGTAGGGGCAGGGCTTTCATACAATGAGCAGTTCTTC

d_call: TRBD2
j_call: TRBJ2-1
v_call: TRBV5-1
clone_size: -
cdr3_aa: CASSRGGTNEQFF
cdr3_nt: TGCGCCAGCAGCCGCGGGGGGACCAATGAGCAGTTCTTC

d_call: -
j_call: TRBJ2-7
v_call: TRBV27
clone_size: few
cdr3_aa: CASSLFKGTYEQYF
cdr3_nt: TGTGCCAGCAGTTTATTCAAGGGGACCTACGAGCAGTACTTC

d_call: TRBD2
j_call: TRBJ2-7
v_call: TRBV10-2
clone_size: -
cdr3_aa: CASRRGPGLGPYEQYF
cdr3_nt: TGCGCCAGCAGAAGAGGGCCGGGACTAGGACCCTACGAGCAGTACTTC

d_call: TRBD1
j_call: TRBJ1-3
v_call: TRBV7-6
clone_size: -
cdr3_aa: CASSPTGGSSGNTIYF
cdr3_nt: TGTGCCAGCAGTCCCACAGGGGGCAGCTCTGGAAACACCATATATTTT

d_call: -
j_call: TRBJ2-3
v_call: TRBV30
clone_size: -
cdr3_aa: CAWSAGQTDTQYF
cdr3_nt: TGTGCCTGGAGCGCAGGACAAACAGATACGCAGTATTTT

d_call: TRBD1
j_call: TRBJ2-1
v_call: TRBV18
clone_size: -
cdr3_aa: CASSPQQGGSYNEQFF
cdr3_nt: TGTGCCAGCTCACCACAACAGGGGGGCTCCTACAATGAGCAGTTCTTC

d_call: -
j_call: TRBJ2-1
v_call: TRBV7-2
clone_size: -
cdr3_aa: CASSLSTPRGQFF
cdr3_nt: TGTGCCAGCAGCTTATCGACCCCTAGGGGGCAGTTCTTC

d_call: -
j_call: TRBJ2-3
v_call: TRBV2
clone_size: -
cdr3_aa: CASSASLARTDTQYF
cdr3_nt: TGTGCCAGCAGCGCCTCACTCGCCCGCACAGATACGCAGTATTTT

d_call: TRBD2
j_call: TRBJ2-5
v_call: TRBV4-1
clone_size: -
cdr3_aa: CASSQDGGTSGRETQYF
cdr3_nt: TGCGCCAGCAGCCAAGATGGGGGGACTAGCGGGAGAGAGACCCAGTACTTC

d_call: -
j_call: TRBJ2-7
v_call: TRBV10-1
clone_size: -
cdr3_aa: CASPTGPYSYEQYF
cdr3_nt: TGCGCCAGCCCCACAGGGCCCTACTCCTACGAGCAGTACTTC

d_call: -
j_call: TRBJ2-3
v_call: TRBV15
clone_size: -
cdr3_aa: CATSRLISGLTDTQYF
cdr3_nt: TGTGCCACCAGCAGACTCATCTCAGGGTTAACAGATACGCAGTATTTT

d_call: TRBD1
j_call: TRBJ1-6
v_call: TRBV6-5
clone_size: -
cdr3_aa: CANKGAGEGSPLHF
cdr3_nt: TGTGCCAACAAGGGGGCAGGGGAAGGATCACCCCTCCACTTT

d_call: -
j_call: TRBJ1-6
v_call: TRBV19
clone_size: -
cdr3_aa: CASTPDTSYNSPLHF
cdr3_nt: TGTGCCAGTACTCCGGACACATCCTATAATTCACCCCTCCACTTT

d_call: -
j_call: TRBJ2-7
v_call: TRBV6-2/TRBV6-3
clone_size: -
cdr3_aa: CASNPQGPIYEQYF
cdr3_nt: TGTGCCAGCAACCCACAGGGCCCAATCTACGAGCAGTACTTC

d_call: -
j_call: TRBJ1-2
v_call: TRBV28
clone_size: -
cdr3_aa: CASSYQGSHYGYTF
cdr3_nt: TGTGCCAGCAGTTATCAGGGGTCTCACTATGGCTACACCTTC

d_call: TRBD2
j_call: TRBJ2-7
v_call: TRBV6-5
clone_size: -
cdr3_aa: CASGLAGQSSYEQYF
cdr3_nt: TGTGCCAGCGGACTAGCGGGCCAGAGCTCCTACGAGCAGTACTTC

d_call: -
j_call: TRBJ2-2
v_call: TRBV4-2
clone_size: few
cdr3_aa: CASSQDTGTGELFF
cdr3_nt: TGTGCCAGCAGCCAAGACACAGGGACCGGGGAGCTGTTTTTT